Below, 21 T cell receptor beta chains from the same sample are listed, as sequenced in a study of blood T cell repertoires in COVID-19. TCRdb's copy holds only in-frame clones and misses some; the assay was immunoSEQ multiplex PCR. The sample consists of about 180,000 clones, around 83% of them appearing once. Sequencing used peripheral blood. These receptors originate from a woman in her 70s with COVID-19, enrolled during active disease.

In its sample, this clone was seen once. The chain is built from TRBV28 and TRBJ1-2; D is ambiguous. The germline gives CDR1 MDHEN, CDR2 SYDVKM. V lost 2 bases and J lost 4, with 17 bases in between. The CDR3 is 16 amino acids. For the CDR3, the DNA is TGTGCCAGCAGTTTACGGACGGAGGCCCTGACCTATGGCTACACCTTC. This encodes CASSLRTEALTYGYTF.

The chain carries TRBV6-5 and TRBJ2-1; TRBD2 agrees at 9 bases. This CDR3 has 15 amino acids. The germline V gene encodes CDR1 MNHEY and CDR2 SVGAGI. After removal of 9 bases from V and 3 bases from J, the junction contained 9 bases not matched to a gene. The CDR3 loop is CASSLAGAIYNEQFF. In nucleotides, the CDR3 is TGTGCCAGTTCTTTAGCGGGAGCGATCTACAATGAGCAGTTCTTC.

This clone was recorded a few times. The rearrangement joins TRBV7-2 to TRBJ2-2; possibly TRBD1 for D (6 bases). This CDR3 comprises 14 residues. V was pared by 3 bases and J by 4 bases, with 9 bases between. Germline CDR1 and CDR2: SGHTA and FQGNSA. Here the CDR3 DNA reads TGTGCCAGCAGCTTCAGGGGTCGCACCGGGGAGCTGTTTTTT. It is translated as CASSFRGRTGELFF.

This clone was observed a few times. The CDR3 region is CASRPIAPDTEAFF. In DNA, the CDR3 is TGCGCCAGCAGACCTATAGCGCCGGACACTGAAGCTTTCTTT. The chain recombines TRBV4-1 with TRBJ1-1, with D unresolved. CDR1 and CDR2 from the germline V gene are MGHRA and YSYEKL. This CDR3 spans 14 amino acids. V lost 6 bases and J lost 3, with 14 bases in between.

This clone was detected only once. The chain joins TRBV5-1 to TRBJ2-3; perhaps TRBD1 as D (5 bases). The germline gives CDR1 SGHRS, CDR2 YFSETQ. This CDR3 is 15 amino acids long. Trimming cost V 1 base and J 2 bases, with 11 bases left between them. CDR3 protein: CASSLMPTATDTQYF. The CDR3 nucleotides are TGCGCCAGCAGCTTGATGCCGACAGCCACAGATACGCAGTATTTT.

The chain links TRBV27 to TRBJ1-1; the match to TRBD1 covers 9 bases. The CDR3 has 15 residues. V lost 5 bases to trimming and J lost 5 bases; unmatched junction nucleotides: 9. Germline assignment: CDR1 MNHEY and CDR2 SMNVEV (reference sequence). In nucleotides, the CDR3 is TGTGCCAGCAGTCCGGACAGGGGAGGGTGGACTGAAGCTTTCTTT. It encodes CASSPDRGGWTEAFF.

This clone was found a few times. The chain couples TRBV5-4 to TRBJ1-3; 8 bases are a match to TRBD1. The germline CDR1 and CDR2 sequences are SGHNT and YYREEE (reference sequence). The CDR3 has 15 amino acids. With 0 bases clipped from V and 2 bases from J, the junction kept 1 base outside the gene matches. The CDR3 loop reads CASSLATGAGNTIYF. CDR3 nucleotides: TGTGCCAGCAGCTTGGCGACAGGGGCTGGAAACACCATATATTTT.

This chain connects TRBV19 to TRBJ1-2; 7 bases map to TRBD1. The trim removed 6 bases at V and 8 bases at J, leaving 15 bases unmatched. The CDR3 contains 15 residues. The germline V gene encodes CDR1 LNHDA and CDR2 SQIVND (reference sequence). CDR3 protein: CASRPATGSLVGYTF. Here the CDR3 DNA reads TGTGCCAGTAGACCAGCGACAGGGTCCCTTGTGGGCTACACCTTC.

The rearrangement joins TRBV7-9 to TRBJ1-2, with TRBD1 matching 8 bases. The V gene end was trimmed by 2 bases and the J gene end by 4 bases; junction bases not matched to a gene: 3. The germline CDR1 and CDR2 sequences are SEHNR and FQNEAQ (reference sequence). The CDR3 runs to 14 residues. The CDR3 nucleotides read TGTGCCAGCAGCTTACAGGGGGCTGGCTATGGCTACACCTTC. It encodes CASSLQGAGYGYTF. Full variable domain (remainder filled in from reference TRBV7-9 and TRBJ1-2): DTGVSQNPRHKITKRGQNVTFRCDPISEHNRLYWYRQTLGQGPEFLTYFQNEAQLEKSRLLSDRFSAERPKGSFSTLEIQRTEQGDSAMYLCASSLQGAGYGYTFGSGTRLTVV.

The gene calls are TRBV5-1 and TRBJ2-7; 8 positions agree with TRBD2. The V segment lost 4 bases and the J segment 2 bases; nucleotides outside the gene matches: 5. Germline CDR1 is SGHRS and CDR2 is YFSETQ. There are 14 residues in the CDR3. The CDR3 nucleotides read TGCGCCAGCAGCCAAATTAGCGGGACCTACGAGCAGTACTTC. It encodes CASSQISGTYEQYF. The full variable domain, in which reference TRBV5-1 and TRBJ2-7 provide the parts outside the CDR3, is KAGVTQTPRYLIKTRGQQVTLSCSPISGHRSVSWYQQTPGQGLQFLFEYFSETQRNKGNFPGRFSGRQFSNSRSEMNVSTLELGDSALYLCASSQISGTYEQYFGPGTRLTVT.

This clone came up once. The chain is built from TRBV5-6 and TRBJ2-7, with D unresolved. The CDR3 spans 15 residues. The V end lost 0 bases, the J end lost 0 bases, and 10 bases lay between the germline ends. Per the germline V gene, CDR1 is SGHDT and CDR2 is YYEEEE. This CDR3 is CASSLGTVSSYEQYF. The CDR3 DNA follows: TGTGCCAGCAGCTTGGGAACAGTCTCCTCCTACGAGCAGTACTTC.

The chain is built from TRBV5-4 and TRBJ2-7, with D possibly being TRBD2 (6 bases). Germline-derived CDR1 and CDR2 are SGHNT and YYREEE (reference sequence). Trimming shortened V by 1 base and J by 4 bases, and 9 bases separated the two germline ends. The CDR3 covers 13 residues. As DNA, the CDR3 is TGTGCCAGCAGCTTGTCCGGGACTTACGAGCAGTACTTC. Its protein is CASSLSGTYEQYF.

This chain joins TRBV7-9 and TRBJ2-5; 10 bases align to TRBD2. This CDR3 region has 19 residues. Germline CDR1 reads SEHNR; CDR2 reads FQNEAQ (reference sequence). V shed 1 base and J 5 bases; nucleotides not matched to a gene: 16. CDR3 DNA: TGTGCCAGCAGCTTAGGATTTATCGGGACTAGCGTGCAAAGGGAGACCCAGTACTTC. Amino acid sequence: CASSLGFIGTSVQRETQYF.

The rearrangement links TRBV24-1 to TRBJ1-5; 7 nucleotides align to TRBD1. The junction had 6 bases not matched to a gene; V was cut back by 4 bases and J by 4 bases. Germline-derived CDR1 and CDR2 are KGHDR and SFDVKD. This CDR3 contains 15 residues. CDR3 protein: CATSEEGTANQPQHF. In DNA, the CDR3 is TGTGCCACCAGTGAAGAGGGGACAGCGAATCAGCCCCAGCATTTT.

The chain uses TRBV7-2 and TRBJ2-5; D gene unclear. Trimming removed 3 bases at V and 2 bases at J, with 10 bases between. This CDR3 is 14 amino acids long. Germline loops: CDR1 SGHTA, CDR2 FQGNSA. In nucleotides, the CDR3 is TGTGCCAGCAGCTTCCGCAGGTCACAAGAGACCCAGTACTTC. Translating it yields CASSFRRSQETQYF.

The chain recombines TRBV2 with TRBJ2-7, with 14 bases aligning to TRBD2. Germline trimming cut 4 bases from V and 6 bases from J; bases unmatched to any gene: 5. Germline V gene sequence: CDR1 SNHLY, CDR2 FYNNEI. The CDR3 extends over 15 amino acids. CDR3 residues: CASSGGTSGSAEQYF. Written as DNA, the CDR3 is TGTGCCAGCAGTGGAGGGACTAGCGGGAGCGCCGAGCAGTACTTC. Looking up the rest from reference TRBV2 and TRBJ2-7 gives the full variable domain: EPEVTQTPSHQVTQMGQEVILRCVPISNHLYFYWYRQILGQKVEFLVSFYNNEISEKSEIFDDQFSVERPDGSNFTLKIRSTKLEDSAMYFCASSGGTSGSAEQYFGPGTRLTVT.

In this sample, this clone turned up once. J is TRBJ2-1 and V is TRBV3-1 (or the pseudogene TRBV3-2); 8 bases agree with TRBD2. This CDR3 spans 20 amino acids. The germline V gene encodes CDR1 LGHDT and CDR2 YNNKEL (reference sequence). J gave up 1 base and V 8 bases, and 22 bases lay outside the gene matches. CDR3 in DNA: TGTGCCAGCTCAGTGGAGGGCCCACGGGCGGGGGGACTTTCCTACAATGAGCAGTTCTTC. Amino acid sequence: CASSVEGPRAGGLSYNEQFF.

This clone came up once. The V call is TRBV15, the J call TRBJ2-5, with D perhaps matching TRBD2 (6 bases). Trimming took off 8 bases at V and 1 base at J, with 11 bases between the two ends. Germline V lookup: CDR1 LNHNV, CDR2 YYDKDF (reference sequence). This CDR3 region has 13 residues. In DNA form, the CDR3 reads TGTGCCACCGAAAAGGGACTCCAAGAGACCCAGTACTTC. It translates to CATEKGLQETQYF.

V and J are TRBV6-5 and TRBJ2-4; TRBD2 might be the D (5 bases). Germline lookup yields CDR1 MNHEY and CDR2 SVGAGI. This CDR3 contains 14 residues. V was trimmed by 7 bases and J by 6 bases, leaving 16 bases between them. The CDR3 DNA reads as TGTGCCAGCACCAAACCCGGAGGAGTAAACATTCAGTACTTC. Translation gives CASTKPGGVNIQYF.

The genes are TRBV21-1 and TRBJ2-7; the DNA was not used to check the table's D call, TRBD1. TRBV21-1 is termed a pseudogene. This CDR3 is built from 16 residues. CDR3 in DNA: TGTGCCAGCAGCCCTAATGACTCGACAGGGGAGGTCGAGCAGTACTTC. It translates to CASSPNDSTGEVEQYF.

J is TRBJ2-5 and V is TRBV6-4; D is possibly TRBD2 (6 bases). Trimming pared 8 bases from V and 5 bases from J, leaving 15 bases between. This CDR3 comprises 13 residues. Germline V CDR1 and CDR2: MRHNA, SNTAGT. CDR3 nucleotides: TGTGCCAGCTCCCTTCGGAGGGGTGAGACCCAGTACTTC. It translates to CASSLRRGETQYF.